The present entry profiles one T cell receptor (beta chain) with its context. Assay used: immunoSEQ multiplex PCR; TCRdb lists only in-frame clones, some missing. The top ten hold roughly 0.02% of the sample, which has about 380,000 clones, over 90% seen once. These data belong to a study of shared T cell receptors in the human thymus. The source is a human donor. Sequencing used thymocytes.

CDR3 nucleotide sequence: TGTGCCAGCCGAAGGGAGTCCCGGAATGAGCAGTTCTTC. It specifies CASRRESRNEQFF. The V and J genes are TRBV5-4 and TRBJ2-1; the D gene is possibly TRBD2 (5 bases). The CDR3 runs 13 residues. CDR1 and CDR2 (germline): SGHNT, YYREEE (reference sequence). V was clipped by 7 bases and J by 7 bases, with 15 bases between them.